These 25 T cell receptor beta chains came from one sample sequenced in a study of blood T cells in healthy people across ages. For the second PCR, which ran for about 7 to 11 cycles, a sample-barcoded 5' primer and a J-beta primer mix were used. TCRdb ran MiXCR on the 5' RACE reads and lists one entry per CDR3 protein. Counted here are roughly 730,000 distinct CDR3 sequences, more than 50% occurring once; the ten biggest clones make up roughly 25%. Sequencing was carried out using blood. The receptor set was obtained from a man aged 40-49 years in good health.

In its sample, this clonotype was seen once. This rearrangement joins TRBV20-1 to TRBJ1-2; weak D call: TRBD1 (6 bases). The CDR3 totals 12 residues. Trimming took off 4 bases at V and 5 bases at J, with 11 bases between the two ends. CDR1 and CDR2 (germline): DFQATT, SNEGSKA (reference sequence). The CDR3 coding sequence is TGCAGTGCTACCGGGACAACTTATGGCTACACCTTC. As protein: CSATGTTYGYTF.

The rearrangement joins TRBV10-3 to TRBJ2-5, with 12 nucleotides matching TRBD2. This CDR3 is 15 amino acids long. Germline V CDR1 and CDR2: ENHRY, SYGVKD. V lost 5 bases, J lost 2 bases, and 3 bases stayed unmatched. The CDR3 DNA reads TGTGCCATCAGTCGTCTAGCGGGGGGGCAAGAGACCCAGTACTTC. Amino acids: CAISRLAGGQETQYF.

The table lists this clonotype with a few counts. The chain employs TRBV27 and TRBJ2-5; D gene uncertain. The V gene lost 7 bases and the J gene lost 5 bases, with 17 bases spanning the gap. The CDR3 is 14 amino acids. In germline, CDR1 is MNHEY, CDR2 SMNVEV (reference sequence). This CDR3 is CASKVVADGETQYF. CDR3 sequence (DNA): TGTGCCAGCAAGGTTGTGGCTGACGGGGAGACCCAGTACTTC.

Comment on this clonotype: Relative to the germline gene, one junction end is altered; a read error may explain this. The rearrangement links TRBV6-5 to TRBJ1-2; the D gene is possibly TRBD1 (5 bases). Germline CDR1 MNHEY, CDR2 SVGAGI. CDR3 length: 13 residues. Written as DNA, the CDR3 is TGTGCCAGCAGTGACTCCGTTCAGGGCGGCTACACCTTC. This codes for CASSDSVQGGYTF.

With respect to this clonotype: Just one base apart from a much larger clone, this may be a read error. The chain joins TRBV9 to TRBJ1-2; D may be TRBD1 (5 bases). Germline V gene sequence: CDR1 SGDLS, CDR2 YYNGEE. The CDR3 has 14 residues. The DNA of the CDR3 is TGTGCCAGCAGCGAAGGGGATTCTAACTATGGCTACATCTTC. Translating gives CASSEGDSNYGYIF.

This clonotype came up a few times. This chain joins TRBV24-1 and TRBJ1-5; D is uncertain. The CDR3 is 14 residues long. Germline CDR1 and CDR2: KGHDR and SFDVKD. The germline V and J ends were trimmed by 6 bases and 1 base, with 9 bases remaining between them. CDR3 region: CATSTVGSNQPQHF. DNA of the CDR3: TGTGCCACCAGTACCGTGGGAAGCAATCAGCCCCAGCATTTT.

The CDR3 nucleotides are TGTGCCAGCAGTTTTTTTGGTGGCCCGAACACTGAAGCTTTCTTT. Translated: CASSFFGGPNTEAFF. This chain links TRBV12-3 or TRBV12-4 with TRBJ1-1; D is ambiguous. V was cut by 3 bases and J by 1 base, with 12 bases left in between. There are 15 residues in the CDR3.

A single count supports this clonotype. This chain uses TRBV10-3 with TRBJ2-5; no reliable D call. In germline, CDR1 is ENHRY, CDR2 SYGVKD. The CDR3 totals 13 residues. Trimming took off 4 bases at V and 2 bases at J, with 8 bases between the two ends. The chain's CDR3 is CAISANRQETQYF. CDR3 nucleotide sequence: TGTGCCATCAGTGCAAACAGACAAGAGACCCAGTACTTC.

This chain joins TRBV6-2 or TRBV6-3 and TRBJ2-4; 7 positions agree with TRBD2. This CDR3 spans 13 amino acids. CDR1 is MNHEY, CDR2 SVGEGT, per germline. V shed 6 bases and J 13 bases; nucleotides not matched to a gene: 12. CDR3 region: CASRPTAGPEQYF. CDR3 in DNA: TGTGCCAGCAGACCCACAGCGGGACCAGAGCAGTACTTC.

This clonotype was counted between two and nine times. Here the CDR3 reads CASSFSQVYEQYF. In DNA, the CDR3 is TGTGCCAGCAGCTTCTCACAGGTATACGAGCAGTACTTC. The J gene is TRBJ2-4, the V gene TRBV7-2; D may be TRBD1 (5 bases). TRBJ2-7 matches the DNA end more closely, so the J call is doubtful. There are 13 residues in the CDR3. Per the germline V gene, CDR1 is SGHTA and CDR2 is FQGNSA.

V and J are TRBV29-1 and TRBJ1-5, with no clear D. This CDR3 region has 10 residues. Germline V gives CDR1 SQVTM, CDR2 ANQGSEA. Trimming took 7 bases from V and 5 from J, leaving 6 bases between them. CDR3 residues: CSASYQPQHF. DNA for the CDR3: TGCAGCGCCTCTTATCAGCCCCAGCATTTT. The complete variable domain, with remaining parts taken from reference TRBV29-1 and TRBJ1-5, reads SAVISQKPSRDICQRGTSLTIQCQVDSQVTMMFWYRQQPGQSLTLIATANQGSEATYESGFVIDKFPISRPNLTFSTLTVSNMSPEDSSIYLCSASYQPQHFGDGTRLSIL.

The CDR3: CASSLGDSVYGYTF. In DNA, the CDR3 is TGTGCCAGCAGCTTAGGGGACAGTGTCTATGGCTACACCTTC. The V and J genes are TRBV7-9 and TRBJ1-2; TRBD1 agrees at 7 bases. The length of the CDR3 is 14 residues. CDR1 is SEHNR, CDR2 FQNEAQ, per germline (reference sequence). V lost 1 base, J lost 4 bases, and 3 bases stayed unmatched.

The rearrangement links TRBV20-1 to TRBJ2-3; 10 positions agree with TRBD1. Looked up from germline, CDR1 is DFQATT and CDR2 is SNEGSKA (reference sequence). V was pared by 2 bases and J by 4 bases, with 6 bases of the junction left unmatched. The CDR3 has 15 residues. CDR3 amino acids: CSARSDRGRPDTQYF. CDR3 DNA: TGCAGTGCTAGATCTGACAGGGGGCGCCCAGATACGCAGTATTTT.

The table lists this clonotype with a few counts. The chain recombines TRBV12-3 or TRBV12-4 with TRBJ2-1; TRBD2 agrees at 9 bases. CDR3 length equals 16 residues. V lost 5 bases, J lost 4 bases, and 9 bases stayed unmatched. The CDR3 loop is CASSDTGTSRYNEQFF. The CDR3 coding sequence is TGTGCCAGCAGTGATACCGGGACTAGCAGATACAATGAGCAGTTCTTC.

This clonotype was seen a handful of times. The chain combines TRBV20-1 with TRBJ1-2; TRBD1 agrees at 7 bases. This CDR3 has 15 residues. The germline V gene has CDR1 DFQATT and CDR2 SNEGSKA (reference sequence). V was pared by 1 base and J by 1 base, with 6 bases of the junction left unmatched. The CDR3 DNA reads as TGCAGTGCTAGAGCTCCCGGGGACAGTAACTATGGCTACACCTTC. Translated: CSARAPGDSNYGYTF.

CDR3 amino acids: CASSPRAVSSYNEQFF. DNA for the CDR3: TGTGCCAGCAGCCCCAGAGCGGTTAGCTCCTACAATGAGCAGTTCTTC. The chain is built from TRBV7-8 and TRBJ2-1, with D possibly being TRBD2 (5 bases). Looked up from germline, CDR1 is SGHVS and CDR2 is FQNEAQ. The germline V and J ends were trimmed by 5 bases and 0 bases, with 14 bases remaining between them. This CDR3 region has 16 residues.

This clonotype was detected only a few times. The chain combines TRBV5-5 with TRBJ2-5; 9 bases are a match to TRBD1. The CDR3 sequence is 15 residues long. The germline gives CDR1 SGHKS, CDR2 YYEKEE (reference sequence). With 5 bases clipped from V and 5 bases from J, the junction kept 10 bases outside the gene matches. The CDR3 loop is CASRKTGTGRETQYF. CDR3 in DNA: TGTGCCAGCAGAAAGACCGGGACAGGGAGGGAGACCCAGTACTTC.

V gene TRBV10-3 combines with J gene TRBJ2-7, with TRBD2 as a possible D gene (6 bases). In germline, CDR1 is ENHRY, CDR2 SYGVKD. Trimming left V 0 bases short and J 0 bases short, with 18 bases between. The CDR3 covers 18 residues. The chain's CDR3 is CAISESRSPMGGSYEQYF. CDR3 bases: TGTGCCATCAGTGAGTCCCGCAGCCCAATGGGGGGCTCCTACGAGCAGTACTTC.

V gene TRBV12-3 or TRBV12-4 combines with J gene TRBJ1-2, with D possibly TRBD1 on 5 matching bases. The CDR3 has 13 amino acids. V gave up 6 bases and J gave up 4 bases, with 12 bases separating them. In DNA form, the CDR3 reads TGTGCCAGCAGGCCCGGACATGGCTATGGCTACACCTTC. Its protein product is CASRPGHGYGYTF.

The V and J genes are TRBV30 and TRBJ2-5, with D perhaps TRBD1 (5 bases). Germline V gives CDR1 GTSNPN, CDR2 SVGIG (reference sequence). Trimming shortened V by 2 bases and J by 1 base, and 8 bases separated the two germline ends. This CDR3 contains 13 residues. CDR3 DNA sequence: TGTGCCTGGAGTTTACAGGTCCAAGAGACCCAGTACTTC. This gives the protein CAWSLQVQETQYF.

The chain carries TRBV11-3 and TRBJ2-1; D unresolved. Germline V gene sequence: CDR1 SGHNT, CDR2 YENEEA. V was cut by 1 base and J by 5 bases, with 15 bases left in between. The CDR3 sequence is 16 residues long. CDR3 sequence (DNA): TGTGCCAGCAGCTTAGTGAAGGGAAGGGCTAACAATGAGCAGTTCTTC. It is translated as CASSLVKGRANNEQFF.

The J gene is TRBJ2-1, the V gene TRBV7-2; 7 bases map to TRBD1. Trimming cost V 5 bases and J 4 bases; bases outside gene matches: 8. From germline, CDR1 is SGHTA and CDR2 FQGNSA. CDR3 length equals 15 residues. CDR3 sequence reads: CASSEGQHQYNEQFF. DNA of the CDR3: TGTGCCAGCAGCGAGGGACAGCACCAATACAATGAGCAGTTCTTC.

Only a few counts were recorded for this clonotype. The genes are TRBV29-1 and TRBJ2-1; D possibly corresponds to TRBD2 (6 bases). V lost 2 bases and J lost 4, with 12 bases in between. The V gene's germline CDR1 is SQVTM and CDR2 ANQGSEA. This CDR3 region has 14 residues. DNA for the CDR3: TGCAGCGTTGAACTGGCGGGGACTTACAATGAGCAGTTCTTC. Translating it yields CSVELAGTYNEQFF.

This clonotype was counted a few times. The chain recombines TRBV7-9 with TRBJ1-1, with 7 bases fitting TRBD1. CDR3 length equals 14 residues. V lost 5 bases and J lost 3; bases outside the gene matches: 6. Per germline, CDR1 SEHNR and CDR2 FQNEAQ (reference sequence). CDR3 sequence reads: CASSPDRVYTEAFF. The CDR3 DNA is TGTGCCAGCAGCCCAGACAGGGTGTACACTGAAGCTTTCTTT.

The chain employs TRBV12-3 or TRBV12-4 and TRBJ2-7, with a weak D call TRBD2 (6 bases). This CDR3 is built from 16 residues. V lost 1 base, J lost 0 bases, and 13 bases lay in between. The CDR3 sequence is CASSLDGSGGSYEQYF. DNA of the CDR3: TGTGCCAGCAGTTTAGATGGTAGCGGAGGCTCCTACGAGCAGTACTTC.